Listed here are 28 T cell receptor beta chains from one sample, sequenced in a study of T cell repertoires in cytomegalovirus infection. TCRdb passed the reads through MiXCR, listing each CDR3 protein once. This table holds 45,000 to 55,000 distinct CDR3 sequences, about a fifth found once. The antigens for these receptors are not known. The material was CD8+ T cells from cultured PBMCs, obtained from culture after CMV antigen stimulation. These receptors were obtained from a human donor in good health (CMV status not recorded). Some clones in this sample may be carry-over from other donors' samples.

The J gene is TRBJ2-1, the V gene TRBV27, with TRBD1 matching over 10 bases. Germline values: CDR1 MNHEY, CDR2 SMNVEV (reference sequence). V shed 0 bases, J shed 9 bases, and the junction held 8 bases outside the gene matches. CDR3 length: 16 amino acids. The CDR3 sequence is CASSLSAGQGVSEQFF. The CDR3 DNA follows: TGTGCCAGCAGTTTATCGGCCGGACAGGGGGTCAGTGAGCAGTTCTTC.

In its sample, this clonotype was seen a few times. This rearrangement joins TRBV7-8 to TRBJ2-1, with D maybe TRBD2 (5 bases). The germline gives CDR1 SGHVS, CDR2 FQNEAQ. The germline V and J ends were trimmed by 5 bases and 8 bases, with 13 bases remaining between them. This CDR3 spans 13 amino acids. The CDR3 loop is CASSPPRGYEQFF. Written as DNA, the CDR3 is TGTGCCAGCAGCCCGCCTAGAGGGTATGAGCAGTTCTTC.

V usage is TRBV11-2 and J usage is TRBJ2-5; TRBD2 matches 15 bases. The CDR3 is made up of 15 amino acids. Germline assignment: CDR1 SGHAT and CDR2 FQNNGV. Trimming took 5 bases from V and 4 from J; bases not matched to a gene: 2. The CDR3 DNA is TGTGCCAGCAGCCGGACTAGCGGGAGGGGAGAGACCCAGTACTTC. Amino acids: CASSRTSGRGETQYF.

This clonotype has only a few counts. CDR3 bases: TGTGCCAGCAGCTTATCCCAGGGGTCATGGGAAAAACTGTTTTTT. Its translation is CASSLSQGSWEKLFF. The rearrangement links TRBV7-6 to TRBJ1-4, with a possible D match to TRBD1 (6 bases). The CDR3 covers 15 residues. Germline loops: CDR1 SGHVS, CDR2 FNYEAQ. V lost 2 bases and J 8 bases, leaving 15 bases between the germline ends.

This clonotype was observed a handful of times. The chain couples TRBV5-8 to TRBJ1-2; no firm D call. V shed 7 bases and J shed 2 bases, with 12 bases lying between them. The CDR3 is 13 residues long. CDR1 is SGHTS and CDR2 is YDEGEE in the germline V gene. This CDR3 reads CASDTEDNYGYTF. The CDR3 region has the DNA TGTGCCAGCGACACGGAGGACAACTATGGCTACACCTTC.

This clonotype was counted once. This may arise from a read error, as a much more abundant clone is one base away. The chain joins TRBV7-9 to TRBJ2-7, with 13 bases matching TRBD2. The CDR3 runs to 16 residues. CDR1 and CDR2 from the germline V gene are SEHNR and FQNEAQ (reference sequence). CDR3 in DNA: TGTGCCAGCAGCTTGACTAGCGGGGGGCGCTCCTACGAGCAGCACTTC. It is translated as CASSLTSGGRSYEQHF.

This clonotype turned up a few times. V and J are TRBV7-9 and TRBJ2-7; the D call may be TRBD1 or TRBD2 (6 bases each). V lost 8 bases to trimming and J lost 0 bases, with 11 bases between them. This CDR3 comprises 13 residues. Germline V gene sequence: CDR1 SEHNR, CDR2 FQNEAQ (reference sequence). In DNA form, the CDR3 reads TGTGCCAGCCGTTCGGGGGCCTCCTACGAGCAGTACTTC. Encoded protein: CASRSGASYEQYF. The entire variable domain, with the rest obtained from reference TRBV7-9 and TRBJ2-7, is as follows: DTGVSQNPRHKITKRGQNVTFRCDPISEHNRLYWYRQTLGQGPEFLTYFQNEAQLEKSRLLSDRFSAERPKGSFSTLEIQRTEQGDSAMYLCASRSGASYEQYFGPGTRLTVT.

This clonotype was detected ten times or more. The V call is TRBV28, the J call TRBJ1-4; D is unresolved. This CDR3 is built from 16 residues. V was clipped by 4 bases and J by 7 bases, with 19 bases between them. Germline CDR1 is MDHEN and CDR2 is SYDVKM. The CDR3 bases are TGTGCCAGCAGTTCTCCTTTCAACATTGGAGGTGAAAAACTGTTTTTT. This sequence encodes CASSSPFNIGGEKLFF.

This clonotype was seen a single time. J is TRBJ2-3 and V is TRBV30; 9 bases agree with TRBD2. V was clipped by 2 bases and J by 3 bases; unmatched bases: 9. The CDR3 contains 16 residues. The V gene's germline CDR1 is GTSNPN and CDR2 SVGIG (reference sequence). CDR3 region: CAWSSYAGGQTDTQYF. The CDR3 DNA sequence: TGTGCCTGGAGTTCCTACGCGGGGGGGCAAACAGATACGCAGTATTTT.

The chain couples TRBV11-2 to TRBJ2-7; 7 nucleotides match TRBD2. With 5 bases clipped from V and 2 bases from J, the junction kept 6 bases outside the gene matches. Germline values: CDR1 SGHAT, CDR2 FQNNGV. CDR3 length: 14 amino acids. CDR3 DNA: TGTGCCAGCAGCCCCCAGACTAGCCCCTACGAGCAGTACTTC. Residues: CASSPQTSPYEQYF.

In its sample, this clonotype was seen many times. The chain employs TRBV20-1 and TRBJ2-7; 16 bases are a match to TRBD2. The germline V gene encodes CDR1 DFQATT and CDR2 SNEGSKA (reference sequence). The CDR3 spans 20 residues. Germline trimming cut 6 bases from V and 3 bases from J; bases unmatched to any gene: 20. As DNA, the CDR3 is TGCAGTGCCGAAAACCTTACGGGACTAGCGGGGGGGCGGTATTACTACGAGCAGTACTTC. Translated, it gives CSAENLTGLAGGRYYYEQYF.

This clonotype was detected many times. The chain is built from TRBV7-9 and TRBJ2-1; perhaps D is TRBD1 or TRBD2 (5 bases each). The CDR3 is 15 residues long. V lost 4 bases and J lost 8, with 18 bases in between. Germline V gene sequence: CDR1 SEHNR, CDR2 FQNEAQ (reference sequence). Here the CDR3 DNA reads TGTGCCAGCAGCTCGTCTAGGGACCCGAGCGATGAGCAGTTCTTC. Its protein product is CASSSSRDPSDEQFF.

This clonotype was found once. The chain carries TRBV5-6 and TRBJ2-1; TRBD2 matches at 11 bases. V trimming: 4 bases; J trimming: 0 bases; junction bases outside the gene matches: 3. The CDR3 has 16 amino acids. Germline V gene sequence: CDR1 SGHDT, CDR2 YYEEEE. The CDR3 reads CASSPTSGGSYNEQFF. CDR3 bases: TGTGCCAGCAGCCCAACTAGCGGGGGCTCCTACAATGAGCAGTTCTTC.

This clonotype occurred many times. The chain has TRBV6-2 or TRBV6-3 and TRBJ2-1; TRBD2 might be the D (6 bases). The V end was cut by 2 bases, the J end by 4 bases, with 15 bases between. The V gene's germline CDR1 is MNHEY and CDR2 SVGEGT. This CDR3 region has 16 residues. CDR3 in DNA: TGTGCCAGCAGTTACCCCCAGGTGGGAGGTTACAATGAGCAGTTCTTC. This codes for CASSYPQVGGYNEQFF.

The chain links TRBV11-3 to TRBJ2-7; D is tentatively TRBD1 or TRBD2 (5 bases each). The V gene's germline CDR1 is SGHNT and CDR2 YENEEA. This CDR3 has 16 amino acids. Trimming cost V 1 base and J 0 bases, with 13 bases left between them. CDR3 DNA: TGTGCCAGCAGCTTAGCTTCGGGGACCAGCTCCTACGAGCAGTACTTC. This encodes CASSLASGTSSYEQYF.

The genes are TRBV24-1 and TRBJ2-3, with D perhaps TRBD2 (5 bases). CDR1 is KGHDR, CDR2 SFDVKD, per germline. V lost 9 bases, J lost 2 bases, and 17 bases lay in between. This CDR3 region has 15 residues. The CDR3: CATSTGKATTDTQYF. In DNA, the CDR3 is TGTGCCACCTCAACGGGGAAGGCCACCACAGATACGCAGTATTTT.

This clonotype was detected only a few times. The chain is built from TRBV28 and TRBJ1-2; the D gene is possibly TRBD1 (6 bases). CDR3 length equals 13 residues. Per the germline V gene, CDR1 is MDHEN and CDR2 is SYDVKM. Trimming left V 6 bases short and J 8 bases short, with 16 bases between. CDR3 sequence: CASRPHTGSGYTF. In DNA form, the CDR3 reads TGTGCCAGCAGGCCCCATACAGGGTCAGGCTACACCTTC.

V is TRBV6-1 and J is TRBJ2-5, with D possibly called TRBD1 or TRBD2 (6 bases each). Germline CDR1 and CDR2: MNHNS and SASEGT. The CDR3 spans 12 residues. V gave up 6 bases and J gave up 4 bases, with 9 bases separating them. The DNA for the CDR3 is TGTGCCAGCAGGGGGGGCCCAGAGACCCAGTACTTC. Translation gives CASRGGPETQYF.

V is TRBV4-3 and J is TRBJ2-2, with TRBD2 as a possible D gene (5 bases). V gave up 1 base and J gave up 4 bases, with 16 bases separating them. Germline CDR1 LGHNA, CDR2 YSLEER. The CDR3 extends over 17 amino acids. CDR3 loop: CASSQAEAGSGTGELFF. The DNA of the CDR3 is TGCGCCAGCAGCCAAGCGGAGGCGGGTTCGGGCACCGGGGAGCTGTTTTTT.

The rearrangement links TRBV4-2 to TRBJ2-7, with 7 bases identical to TRBD2. The length of the CDR3 is 15 residues. Trimming took 0 bases from V and 3 from J; bases not matched to a gene: 5. Looked up from germline, CDR1 is LGHNA and CDR2 is YNFKEQ. CDR3 DNA: TGTGCCAGCAGCCAAGAAGCCGGGGGGATCTACGAGCAGTACTTC. This codes for CASSQEAGGIYEQYF.

In its sample, this clonotype was seen many times. This chain uses TRBV7-8 with TRBJ2-7; 7 bases fit TRBD1. Germline values: CDR1 SGHVS, CDR2 FQNEAQ. Trimming took 5 bases from V and 2 from J; bases not matched to a gene: 3. The CDR3 length is 13 residues. The CDR3 spells CASSPGQTYEQYF. CDR3 bases: TGTGCCAGCAGCCCGGGACAGACCTACGAGCAGTACTTC.

CDR3 in DNA: TGTGCCAGCAGTTTAGGAGGTGGGGGTGGTAGCTATGGCTACACCTTC. Translation: CASSLGGGGGSYGYTF. The rearrangement joins TRBV27 to TRBJ1-2; TRBD1 is a possible D gene (5 bases). CDR3 size: 16 residues. The germline gives CDR1 MNHEY, CDR2 SMNVEV (reference sequence). V was trimmed by 2 bases and J by 4 bases, leaving 17 bases between them.

This clonotype came up many times. The V call is TRBV2, the J call TRBJ2-7, with TRBD2 as a possible D gene (6 bases). Trimming cost V 1 base and J 2 bases, with 12 bases left between them. There are 15 residues in the CDR3. Germline V gives CDR1 SNHLY, CDR2 FYNNEI. CDR3 nucleotide sequence: TGTGCCAGCAGTGAAGGGCAAGCGGGTACCTACGAGCAGTACTTC. Amino acids: CASSEGQAGTYEQYF.

V gene TRBV7-2 combines with J gene TRBJ2-7; unclear D gene. Germline-derived CDR1 and CDR2 are SGHTA and FQGNSA. The ends were cut back, 4 bases at V and 3 bases at J, with 10 bases in the middle. CDR3 length equals 13 residues. The CDR3 sequence: CASSWSGDYEQYF. In nucleotides, the CDR3 is TGTGCCAGCAGCTGGTCCGGAGACTACGAGCAGTACTTC.

V is TRBV6-2 or TRBV6-3 and J is TRBJ2-3, with TRBD2 matching over 7 bases. CDR1 is MNHEY, CDR2 SVGEGT, per germline. J was trimmed by 5 bases and V by 5 bases; bases with no gene match: 10. CDR3 size: 15 residues. CDR3 residues: CASSEPGLSQDTQYF. The CDR3 region has the DNA TGTGCCAGCAGTGAGCCGGGACTATCGCAAGATACGCAGTATTTT.

This clonotype appeared a few times. V usage is TRBV24-1 and J usage is TRBJ1-1; D is unclear. The V gene's germline CDR1 is KGHDR and CDR2 SFDVKD. The ends were cut back, 4 bases at V and 0 bases at J, with 8 bases in the middle. This CDR3 is 14 amino acids long. CDR3 loop: CATSDSQMNTEAFF. DNA for the CDR3: TGTGCCACCAGTGACTCTCAAATGAACACTGAAGCTTTCTTT.

The chain combines TRBV4-3 with TRBJ2-2; 7 bases map to TRBD1. Trimming at V came to 0 bases and at J to 7 bases, leaving 11 bases not matched to a gene. Per germline, CDR1 LGHNA and CDR2 YSLEER. The CDR3 has 17 residues. The CDR3 coding sequence is TGCGCCAGCAGCCAAGATTTTGAAGGGGGCGGAGACGGGGAGCTGTTTTTT. This sequence encodes CASSQDFEGGGDGELFF.

In its sample, this clonotype was seen many times. The chain joins TRBV11-2 to TRBJ2-1, with D possibly TRBD2 on 5 matching bases. Per the germline V gene, CDR1 is SGHAT and CDR2 is FQNNGV. The length of the CDR3 is 13 residues. Trimming cost V 4 bases and J 5 bases, with 9 bases left between them. This CDR3 is CASSSSYDNEQFF. The CDR3 coding sequence is TGTGCCAGCAGCTCTAGCTATGACAATGAGCAGTTCTTC.